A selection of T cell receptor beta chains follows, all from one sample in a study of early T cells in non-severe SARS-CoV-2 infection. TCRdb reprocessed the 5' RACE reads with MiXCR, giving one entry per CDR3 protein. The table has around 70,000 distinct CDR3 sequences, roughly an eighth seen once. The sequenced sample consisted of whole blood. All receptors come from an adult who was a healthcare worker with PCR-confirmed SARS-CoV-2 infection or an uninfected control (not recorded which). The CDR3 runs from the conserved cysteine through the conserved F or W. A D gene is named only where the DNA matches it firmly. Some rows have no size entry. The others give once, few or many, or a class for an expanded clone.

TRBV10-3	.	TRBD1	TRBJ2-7	TGTGCCATCAGTGGCGACAGGGGGGAAGCCTACGAGCAGTACTTC	CAISGDRGEAYEQYF
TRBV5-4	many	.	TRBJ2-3	TGTGCCAGCAGCTTGGTGAAGGGCCCCACAGATACGCAGTATTTT	CASSLVKGPTDTQYF
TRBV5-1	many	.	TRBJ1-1	TGCGCCAGCAGCTCTCCAGGGAGTCCCACTGAAGCTTTCTTT	CASSSPGSPTEAFF
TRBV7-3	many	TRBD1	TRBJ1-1	TGTGCCAGCAGCTTAAGGGGACAGGGCCTGAACACTGAAGCTTTCTTT	CASSLRGQGLNTEAFF
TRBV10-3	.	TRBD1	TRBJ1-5	TGTGCCACTAGGGGGCCCAATCAGCCCCAGCATTTT	CATRGPNQPQHF
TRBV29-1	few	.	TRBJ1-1	TGCAGCGTTGCTAAGAACACTGAAGCTTTCTTT	CSVAKNTEAFF
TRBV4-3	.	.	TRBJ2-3	TGCGCCAGCAGCTCGACAGGCCAACTAGGGACAGATACGCAGTATTTT	CASSSTGQLGTDTQYF
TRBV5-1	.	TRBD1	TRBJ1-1	TGCGCCAGCAGCTTCCGACAGGGGGAAGCTTTCTTT	CASSFRQGEAFF
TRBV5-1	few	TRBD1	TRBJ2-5	TGCGCCAGCAGCTTGGGACAGGGTATGCAAGAGACCCAGTACTTC	CASSLGQGMQETQYF
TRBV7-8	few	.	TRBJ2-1	TGTGCCAGCAGCCCCCTGGGCAGGGGCGATGAGCAGTTCTTC	CASSPLGRGDEQFF
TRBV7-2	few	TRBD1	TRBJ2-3	TGTGCCAGCAGCTTAAGGACAGGGACAGATACGCAGTATTTT	CASSLRTGTDTQYF
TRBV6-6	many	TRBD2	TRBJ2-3	TGTGCCAGCAGTTATAGGACTAGCGGGGGTCAAGATACGCAGTATTTT	CASSYRTSGGQDTQYF
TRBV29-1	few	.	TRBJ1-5	TGCAGCGTTGGGCAGGGAAACCAGCCCCAGCATTTT	CSVGQGNQPQHF
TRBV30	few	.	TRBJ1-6	TGTGCCTCTAAACAGGGACTCGCCTCCTATAATTCACCCCTCCACTTT	CASKQGLASYNSPLHF
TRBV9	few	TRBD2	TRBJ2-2	TGTGCCAGCAGCGGAGGGATAGCGGGAATGAACACCGGGGAGCTGTTTTTT	CASSGGIAGMNTGELFF
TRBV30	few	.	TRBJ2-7	TGTGCCTGGGGACTTGCCTACGAGCAGTACTTC	CAWGLAYEQYF
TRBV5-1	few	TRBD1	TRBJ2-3	TGCGCCAGCAGCTCCCACAGGGGAAATACGCAGTATTTT	CASSSHRGNTQYF
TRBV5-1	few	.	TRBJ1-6	TGCGCCAGCAGCGCCGGGGCAGTCTCACCCCTCCACTTT	CASSAGAVSPLHF
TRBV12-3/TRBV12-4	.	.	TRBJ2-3	TGTGCCAGCAGTTTCCCCCCGACAGGACGGGCAGATACGCAGTATTTT	CASSFPPTGRADTQYF
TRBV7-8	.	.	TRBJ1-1	TGTGCCAGCAGCTTAGTAGCCACGGGAAACACTGAAGCTTTCTTT	CASSLVATGNTEAFF
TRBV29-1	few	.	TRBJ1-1	TGCAGCGCCGCGATGAGGTCCGGGGGCACTGAAGCTTTCTTT	CSAAMRSGGTEAFF
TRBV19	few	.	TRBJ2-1	TGTGCCAGTAAGGGGGACGGAAGCTCCTACAATGAGCAGTTCTTC	CASKGDGSSYNEQFF
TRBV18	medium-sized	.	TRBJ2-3	TGTGCCAGCTCACCAGCCGGGGCAAGCACAGATACGCAGTATTTT	CASSPAGASTDTQYF
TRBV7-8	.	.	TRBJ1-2	TGTGCCAGCAGCTTAGCCGCTAACTATGGCTACACCTTC	CASSLAANYGYTF
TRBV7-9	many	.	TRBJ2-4	TGTGCCAGCAGCAATACCAGGGGCCGAGGGATTCAGTACTTC	CASSNTRGRGIQYF
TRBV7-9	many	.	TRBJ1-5	TGTGCCAGCAGCTTTCCTGGGCAGCCCCAGCATTTT	CASSFPGQPQHF
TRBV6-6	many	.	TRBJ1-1	TGTGCCAGCAGTTACTCGACCGGTCGATCCAACCGGGACACTGAAGCTTTCTTT	CASSYSTGRSNRDTEAFF
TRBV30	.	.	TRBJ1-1	TGTGCTCTAGGGGACACTGAAGCTTTCTTT	CALGDTEAFF
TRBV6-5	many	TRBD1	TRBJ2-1	TGTGCCAGCAGTTTCTCAGAGACAGGGGCCTACAATGAGCAGTTCTTC	CASSFSETGAYNEQFF
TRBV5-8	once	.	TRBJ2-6	TGTGCCAGCAGCCCCGGGACTTTTCCGCTCCGGGACGGGGCCAACGTCCTGACTTTC	CASSPGTFPLRDGANVLTF
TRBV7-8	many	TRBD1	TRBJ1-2	TGTGCCAGCAGCTCCTTTGGAGGACAGGGCCCCCCCGCCTTC	CASSSFGGQGPPAF
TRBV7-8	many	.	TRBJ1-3	TGTGCCAGCAGCTTAAACCCGACAGCTGGAAACACCATATATTTT	CASSLNPTAGNTIYF
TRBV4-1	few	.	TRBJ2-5	TGCGCCAGCAGCCAAACTAACAGGGATCAAGAGACCCAGTACTTC	CASSQTNRDQETQYF
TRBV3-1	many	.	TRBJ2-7	TGTGCCAGCAGCCAAGTGGAAGAGCCCTACGAGCAGTACTTC	CASSQVEEPYEQYF
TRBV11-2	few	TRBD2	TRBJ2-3	TGTGCCAGCAGCCCGTACTTCGGGGGGGCCACAGATACGCAGTATTTT	CASSPYFGGATDTQYF
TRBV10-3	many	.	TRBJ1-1	TGTGCCATCAGTGCCCAGAACACTGAAGCTTTCTTT	CAISAQNTEAFF
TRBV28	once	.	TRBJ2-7	TGTGCCACCAAGGACATACCCTACGAGCAGTACTTC	CATKDIPYEQYF
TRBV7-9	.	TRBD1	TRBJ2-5	TGTGCCAGCAGCTTGGGACAGTACTACCAAGAGACCCAGTACTTC	CASSLGQYYQETQYF
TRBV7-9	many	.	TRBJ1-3	TGTGCCAGCAGCCGCGGACTGTCCTCTGGAAACACCATATATTTT	CASSRGLSSGNTIYF
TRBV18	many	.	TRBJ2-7	TGTGCCAGCTCACCATTTAAGGGCGCGGATTACGAGCAGTACTTC	CASSPFKGADYEQYF
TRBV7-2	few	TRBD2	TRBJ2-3	TGTGCCAGCAGCTTAGTTAGCGGGGGGACCTCAGATACGCAGTATTTT	CASSLVSGGTSDTQYF
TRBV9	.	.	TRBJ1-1	TGTGCCAGCAGCGCCCCGGTGGATGGACAGAGATTATTGAACACTGAAGCTTTCTTT	CASSAPVDGQRLLNTEAFF